This is a list of T cell receptor beta chains from one sample in a study of radiotherapy plus CTLA-4 blockade in lung cancer. The method was immunoSEQ multiplex PCR; TCRdb's version includes in-frame clones alone and lacks a portion of them. The sample lists around 70,000 clones; over 75% were seen once. Here the sequenced sample was peripheral blood, taken from a patient treated with radiotherapy plus ipilimumab. The origin of the receptors is a human donor with non-small cell lung cancer that progressed on radiotherapy plus ipilimumab. Each CDR3 is given with its conserved first and last residue. D genes are given only for firm matches. Clone size, where shown, is once, few, many, or a class for clones that have expanded.

clone_size	v_call	j_call	d_call	cdr3_nt	cdr3_aa
-	TRBV5-8	TRBJ2-7	TRBD1	TGTGCCAGCAGCCACCGGGACAGGGTACACGAGCAGTACTTC	CASSHRDRVHEQYF
few	TRBV7-7	TRBJ1-4	-	TGTGCTAGCAGCTCATTTCGCGAGAGGAGTAACAATGAAAAACTGTTTTTT	CASSSFRERSNNEKLFF
once	TRBV7-8	TRBJ2-3	TRBD2	TGTGCCAGCAGCTTAAGGACTAGCGGGAGTCGAGATACGCAGTATTTT	CASSLRTSGSRDTQYF
-	TRBV6-6	TRBJ2-5	-	TGTGCCAGCAGCTATGTCTTCCCGAGTGTCGGGGAGACCCAGTACTTC	CASSYVFPSVGETQYF
-	TRBV7-6	TRBJ1-2	-	TGTGCCAGCAGCGCCCTTGGCCAGGGGTATGGCTACACCTTC	CASSALGQGYGYTF
-	TRBV29-1	TRBJ2-2	TRBD1	TGCAGCGTTTCGACAGGGGGCTACACCGGGGAGCTGTTTTTT	CSVSTGGYTGELFF
-	TRBV6-5	TRBJ2-2	-	TGTGCCAGCAGTTACTTAGGACGGCTCACCGGGGAGCTGTTTTTT	CASSYLGRLTGELFF
once	TRBV9	TRBJ2-7	TRBD2	TGTGCCAGCAGCGCGGGGACTAGTTTTTTGGGTTACGACGAGCAGTACTTC	CASSAGTSFLGYDEQYF
-	TRBV9	TRBJ2-1	-	TGTGCCAGCAGCGTAGAGGGTCGGTCCCTGGATGAGCAGTTCTTC	CASSVEGRSLDEQFF
few	TRBV5-1	TRBJ2-1	TRBD2	TGCGCCAGCAGCTTGGATCTAGCGGGAAACAATGAGCAGTTCTTC	CASSLDLAGNNEQFF
few	TRBV5-5	TRBJ1-2	-	TGTGCCAGCAGCTTGAGGGAGGCGGGCCCGACCGGGGGCTACACCTTC	CASSLREAGPTGGYTF
-	TRBV7-7	TRBJ2-5	-	TGTGCTAGCAGCTTTGCACAGGGTGAGACCCAGTACTTC	CASSFAQGETQYF
-	TRBV28	TRBJ2-7	-	TGTGCCAGTTTGGGTTCCTACGAGCAGTACTTC	CASLGSYEQYF
-	TRBV29-1	TRBJ1-2	-	TGCAGCGTTGATGACCGCAACTATGGCTACACCTTC	CSVDDRNYGYTF
once	TRBV18	TRBJ2-1	TRBD1	TGTGCCAGCTCACCACGATCAGGGGGCGCATCCAATGAGCAGTTCTTC	CASSPRSGGASNEQFF
-	TRBV29-1	TRBJ2-7	-	TGCAGCGTGAAGCCCAGGGCTAACGAGCAGTACTTC	CSVKPRANEQYF
-	TRBV5-8	TRBJ1-2	TRBD1	TGTGCCAGCAGCGTTCCGGGACAGGGGGCCGGCTACACCTTC	CASSVPGQGAGYTF
-	TRBV18	TRBJ2-1	TRBD2	TGTGCCAGCTCCGCGGACTCGGGACTAGCGGGTCTAGATGAGCAGTTCTTC	CASSADSGLAGLDEQFF
-	TRBV27	TRBJ2-1	-	TGTGCCAGCAGTTTATCGACATCCTACAATGAGCAGTTCTTC	CASSLSTSYNEQFF
-	TRBV6-4	TRBJ2-7	TRBD1	TGTGCCAGCAGTGAGGACAGGGCACGCTCCTACGAGCAGTACTTC	CASSEDRARSYEQYF
-	TRBV11-2	TRBJ2-7	-	TGTGCCAGCAGCTTACAACCCGCCAGCTCCTACGAGCAGTACTTC	CASSLQPASSYEQYF